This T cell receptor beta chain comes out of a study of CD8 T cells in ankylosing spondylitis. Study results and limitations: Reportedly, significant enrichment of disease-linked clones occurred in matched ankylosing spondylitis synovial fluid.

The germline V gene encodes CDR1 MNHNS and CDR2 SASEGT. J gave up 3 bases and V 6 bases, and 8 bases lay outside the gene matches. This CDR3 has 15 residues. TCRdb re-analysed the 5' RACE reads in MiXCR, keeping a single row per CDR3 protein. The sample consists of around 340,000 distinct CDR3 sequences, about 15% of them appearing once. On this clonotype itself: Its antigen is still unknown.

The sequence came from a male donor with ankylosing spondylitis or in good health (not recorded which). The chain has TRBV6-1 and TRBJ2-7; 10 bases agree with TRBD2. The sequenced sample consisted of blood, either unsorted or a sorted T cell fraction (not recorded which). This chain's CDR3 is CASSLAGAPNYEQYF. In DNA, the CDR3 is TGTGCCAGCAGCCTAGCGGGAGCCCCCAACTACGAGCAGTACTTC.